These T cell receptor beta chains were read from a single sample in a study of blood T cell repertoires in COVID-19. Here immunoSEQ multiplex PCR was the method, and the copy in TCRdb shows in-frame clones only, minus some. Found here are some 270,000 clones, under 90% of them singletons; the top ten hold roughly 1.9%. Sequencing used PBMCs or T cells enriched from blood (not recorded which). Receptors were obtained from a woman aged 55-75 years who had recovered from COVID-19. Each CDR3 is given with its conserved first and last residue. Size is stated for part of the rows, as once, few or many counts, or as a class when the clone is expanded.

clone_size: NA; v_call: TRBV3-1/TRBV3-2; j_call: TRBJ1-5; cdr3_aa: CASSQAGTLGSNQPQHF
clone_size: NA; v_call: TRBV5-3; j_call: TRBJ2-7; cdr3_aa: CARSLVAGGTYEQYF
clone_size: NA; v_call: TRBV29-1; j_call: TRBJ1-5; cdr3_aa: CSVGLGANQPQHF
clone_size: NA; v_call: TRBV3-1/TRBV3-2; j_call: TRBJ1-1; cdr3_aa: CASSQDGGRRSTEAFF
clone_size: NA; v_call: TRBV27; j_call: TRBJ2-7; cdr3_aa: CASSPGGTYEQYF
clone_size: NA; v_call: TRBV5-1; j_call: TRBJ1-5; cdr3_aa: CASSLAGGPGQPQHF
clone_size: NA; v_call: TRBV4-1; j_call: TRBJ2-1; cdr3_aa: CASSQGLAGGPGNEQFF
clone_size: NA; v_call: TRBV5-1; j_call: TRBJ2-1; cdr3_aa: CASSLLTSGSYNEQFF
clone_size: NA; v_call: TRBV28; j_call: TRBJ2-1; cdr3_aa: CASTGFRTSGYNEQFF
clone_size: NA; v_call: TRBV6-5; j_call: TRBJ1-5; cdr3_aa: CASSYPRQPQHF
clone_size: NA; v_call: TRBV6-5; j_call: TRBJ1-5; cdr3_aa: CASSYDRTGVNQPQHF
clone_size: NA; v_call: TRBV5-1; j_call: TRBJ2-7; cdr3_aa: CASSLGRTGAISYEQYF
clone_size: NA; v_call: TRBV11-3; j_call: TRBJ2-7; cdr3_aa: CASSPGRGGILPYEQYF
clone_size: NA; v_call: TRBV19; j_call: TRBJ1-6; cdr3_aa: CATQGRYNSPLHF
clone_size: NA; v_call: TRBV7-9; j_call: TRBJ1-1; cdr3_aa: CASSPLNTEAFF
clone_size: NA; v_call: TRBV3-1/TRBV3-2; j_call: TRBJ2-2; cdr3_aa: CASSWKGAGTGELFF
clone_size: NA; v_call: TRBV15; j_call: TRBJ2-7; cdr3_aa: CATSRLQGSEQYF
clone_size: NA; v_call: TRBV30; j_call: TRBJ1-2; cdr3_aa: CASDRPNYGYTF
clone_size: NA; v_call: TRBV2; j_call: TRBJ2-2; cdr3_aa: CASSEFDGVYTGELFF
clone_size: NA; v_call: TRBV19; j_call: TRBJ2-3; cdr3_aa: CASSARTDTQYF
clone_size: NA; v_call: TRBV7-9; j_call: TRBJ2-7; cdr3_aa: CASSHQRASYEQYF
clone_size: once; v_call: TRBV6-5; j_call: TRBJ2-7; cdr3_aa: CASKGTGGAYEQYF
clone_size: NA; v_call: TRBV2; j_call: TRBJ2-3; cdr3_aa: CASTERTTTSTDTQYF
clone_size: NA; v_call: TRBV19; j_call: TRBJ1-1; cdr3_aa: CASKENTGNTEAFF
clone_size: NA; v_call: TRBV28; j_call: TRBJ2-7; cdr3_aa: CASREEAREYF
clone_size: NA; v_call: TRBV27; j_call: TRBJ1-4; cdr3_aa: CASSLGQGTATNEKLFF
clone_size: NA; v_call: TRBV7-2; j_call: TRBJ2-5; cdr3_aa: CASSHRLGAKETQYF
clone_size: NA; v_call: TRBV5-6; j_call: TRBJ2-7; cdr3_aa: CASSYGRLAEQYF
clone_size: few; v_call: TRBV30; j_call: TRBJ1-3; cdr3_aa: CAWSSPPGTIYF
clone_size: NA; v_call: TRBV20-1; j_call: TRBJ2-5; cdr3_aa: CSGTHQETQYF
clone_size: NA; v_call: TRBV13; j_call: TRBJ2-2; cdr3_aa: CASSLGGGRARGTGELFF
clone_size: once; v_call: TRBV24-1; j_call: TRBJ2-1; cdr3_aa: CATSVSSIYNEQFF
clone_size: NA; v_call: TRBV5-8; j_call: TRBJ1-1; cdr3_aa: CASRQGLDMGTEAFF
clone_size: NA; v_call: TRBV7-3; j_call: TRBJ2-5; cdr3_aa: CASSGGSQETQYF
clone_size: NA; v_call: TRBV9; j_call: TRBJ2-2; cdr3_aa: CASSPQGALIGELFF
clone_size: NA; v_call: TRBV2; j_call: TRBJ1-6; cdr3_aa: CASSVIWQDSPLHF
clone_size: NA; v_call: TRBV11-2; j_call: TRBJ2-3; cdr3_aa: CASSPLARVSTDTQYF
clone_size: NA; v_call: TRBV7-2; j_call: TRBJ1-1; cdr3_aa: CASSSRSGYTEAFF
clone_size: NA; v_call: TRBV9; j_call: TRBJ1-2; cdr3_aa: CASSVQGQGVGGYTF
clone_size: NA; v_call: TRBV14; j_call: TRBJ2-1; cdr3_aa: CASSQDITAYNEQFF
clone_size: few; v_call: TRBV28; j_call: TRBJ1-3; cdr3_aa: CASSLTGVNTIYF
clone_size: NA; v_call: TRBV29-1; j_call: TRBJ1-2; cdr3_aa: CSVEDLRGYTF
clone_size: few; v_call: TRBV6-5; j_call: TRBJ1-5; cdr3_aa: CASRAEYGNQPQHF
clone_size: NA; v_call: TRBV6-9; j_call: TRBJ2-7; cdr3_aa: CARPGGPVTSYEQYF
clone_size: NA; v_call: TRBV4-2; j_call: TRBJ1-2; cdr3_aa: CASSQELRYGYTF
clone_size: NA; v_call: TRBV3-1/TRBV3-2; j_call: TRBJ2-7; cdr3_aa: CASSRRGAGYEQYF
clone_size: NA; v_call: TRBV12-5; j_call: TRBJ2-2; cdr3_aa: CASGLVQGQGNTGELFF
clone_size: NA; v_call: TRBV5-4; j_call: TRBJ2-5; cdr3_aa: CASSSKVAERETQYF
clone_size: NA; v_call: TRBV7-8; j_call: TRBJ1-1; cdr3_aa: CASSEGGNTEAFF
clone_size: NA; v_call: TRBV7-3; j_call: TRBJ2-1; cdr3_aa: CASTPLGGMGEQFF
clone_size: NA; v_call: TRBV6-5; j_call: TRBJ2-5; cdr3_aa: CASSYAPGQRGETQYF
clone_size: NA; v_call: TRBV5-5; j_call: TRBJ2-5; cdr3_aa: CASRLGTGAAETQYF
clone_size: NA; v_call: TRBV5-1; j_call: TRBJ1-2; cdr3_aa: CASSRTGTGYGYTF
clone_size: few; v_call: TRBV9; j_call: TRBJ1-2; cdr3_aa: CASSDFRDYGYTF
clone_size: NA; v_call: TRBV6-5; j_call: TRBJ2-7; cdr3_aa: CASSRDRGPEQYF
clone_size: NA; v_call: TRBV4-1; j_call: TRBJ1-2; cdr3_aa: CASSQGVGGDYGYTF
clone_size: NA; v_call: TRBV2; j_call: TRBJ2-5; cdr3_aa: CASSEGGPPLTQYF